This T cell receptor (beta chain) emerged from a study of blood T cell repertoires in COVID-19. Turning to the study itself: Whether acute or convalescent, the COVID-19 samples came from the United States, Italy and Spain. The analysed material was cDNA or gDNA that came from T cells, B-cell-depleted T cells, or PBMCs.

After removal of 5 bases from V and 0 bases from J, the junction contained 7 bases not matched to a gene. Per the germline V gene, CDR1 is SGHNT and CDR2 is YENEEA. The CDR3 totals 16 residues. While infection was still active, Seattle patients were enrolled and then followed longitudinally. This clone is a singleton in its sample. How the authors handled the data: By means of reference gene primer amplification, nucleated cell counts were estimated. Generated by immunoSEQ multiplex PCR, the TCRdb table keeps only in-frame clones and is missing some. Clonal size and the V and J genes are those of that table, whereas D and trimming came from the DNA. Of about 190,000 clones in the sample, around 80% were seen once.

This chain connects TRBV11-3 to TRBJ2-3; 8 bases fit TRBD1. The sequenced material came from peripheral blood. The source is a woman aged 60-75 years with COVID-19, enrolled during active disease. CDR3: CASSPGDRWSTDTQYF. Written as DNA, the CDR3 is TGTGCCAGCAGCCCAGGGGACAGGTGGAGCACAGATACGCAGTATTTT.